These 27 T cell receptor beta chains were all obtained from the same sample, sequenced in a study of cytomegalovirus exposure and HLA in healthy donors. PCR used 60 Vbeta primers and 13 Jbeta primers. The protocol was immunoSEQ multiplex PCR, while the TCRdb copy is restricted to in-frame clones and leaves out a portion. Among approximately 110,000 clones listed, about 81% were seen once. Sequenced: PBMCs. Receptor source: a woman under 40 in good health and CMV-seronegative.

As for this clone: This same CDR3 is encoded by further DNA sequences in the sample. In DNA, the CDR3 is TGCGCCAGCAGCCCTGGGACAGGGGAAATGAACACTGAAGCTTTCTTT. This translates into CASSPGTGEMNTEAFF. The chain links TRBV5-1 to TRBJ1-1; TRBD1 matches at 10 bases. The CDR3 is made up of 16 amino acids. The V and J ends lost 4 bases and 0 bases, in that order; junction bases with no gene match: 6. The germline CDR1 and CDR2 sequences are SGHRS and YFSETQ.

The chain couples TRBV6-1 to TRBJ2-1; D unclear. V lost 4 bases to trimming and J lost 0 bases, with 7 bases between them. The CDR3 totals 14 residues. Germline V gene data show CDR1 as MNHNS and CDR2 as SASEGT. The DNA of the CDR3 is TGTGCCAGCAGTGTTTCTCCCTCCTACAATGAGCAGTTCTTC. It translates to CASSVSPSYNEQFF.

Comment on this clone: One end of the junction varies from germline; a read error may be responsible. The chain uses TRBV7-9 and TRBJ2-6; weak D call: TRBD1 (6 bases). The CDR3 consists of 16 residues. Per the germline V gene, CDR1 is SEHNR and CDR2 is FQNEAQ (reference sequence). The CDR3 bases are TGTTCCAGCAGCTTACAGGGTATAGCTGGGGCCAACGTCCTGACTTTC. As protein: CSSSLQGIAGANVLTF.

V and J are TRBV6-5 and TRBJ1-4; D call uncertain. Germline values: CDR1 MNHEY, CDR2 SVGAGI. The CDR3 loop spans 15 amino acids. With 0 bases removed from V and 8 bases from J, the gap between germline ends came to 13 bases. Here the CDR3 reads CASSYSGRTTEKLFF. The CDR3, as DNA: TGTGCCAGCAGTTACTCGGGCAGGACTACGGAAAAACTGTTTTTT.

Turning to this clone: A read error may produce the germline difference seen at one junction end. The genes are TRBV5-1 and TRBJ2-7; 10 bases fit TRBD1. The CDR3 runs 14 residues. Germline-derived CDR1 and CDR2 are SGHRS and YFSETQ. CDR3 nucleotides: TGCGCCAGCAGAAAGACAGGGGGCTCCGACGAGCAGTACTTC. Its protein product is CASRKTGGSDEQYF. Combining the CDR3 with reference TRBV5-1 and TRBJ2-7 gives the whole variable domain KAGVTQTPRYLIKTRGQQVTLSCSPISGHRSVSWYQQTPGQGLQFLFEYFSETQRNKGNFPGRFSGRQFSNSRSEMNVSTLELGDSALYLCASRKTGGSDEQYFGPGTRLTVT.

The rearrangement links TRBV30 to TRBJ2-7; 7 positions match TRBD1. Germline V gene data show CDR1 as GTSNPN and CDR2 as SVGIG (reference sequence). The junction had 5 bases not matched to a gene; V was cut back by 2 bases and J by 4 bases. The CDR3 spans 13 residues. The CDR3: CAWSLGTVYEQYF. CDR3 coding DNA: TGTGCCTGGAGTCTCGGGACAGTTTACGAGCAGTACTTC. The full variable domain, completed using reference TRBV30 and TRBJ2-7, is SQTIHQWPATLVQPVGSPLSLECTVEGTSNPNLYWYRQAAGRGLQLLFYSVGIGQISSEVPQNLSASRPQDRQFILSSKKLLLSDSGFYLCAWSLGTVYEQYFGPGTRLTVT.

This chain links TRBV5-6 with TRBJ1-2; TRBD1 agrees at 7 bases. Germline CDR1 and CDR2: SGHDT and YYEEEE. The V segment lost 3 bases and the J segment 4 bases; nucleotides outside the gene matches: 3. The CDR3 is made up of 13 amino acids. CDR3 amino acids: CASSSAGGYGYTF. The CDR3 DNA reads as TGTGCCAGCAGCTCGGCAGGGGGCTATGGCTACACCTTC.

The J gene is TRBJ2-5, the V gene TRBV2; tentative D call: TRBD1 (6 bases). Germline CDR1 and CDR2: SNHLY and FYNNEI. V lost 5 bases and J 6 bases, leaving 10 bases between the germline ends. This CDR3 spans 12 amino acids. The CDR3 DNA reads as TGTGCCAGCAGTTACCAGGGGAAGACCCAGTACTTC. Translating it yields CASSYQGKTQYF.

The genes are TRBV5-1 and TRBJ1-2; 9 nucleotides align to TRBD1. V shed 0 bases and J 0 bases; nucleotides not matched to a gene: 3. Germline V CDR1 and CDR2: SGHRS, YFSETQ. The CDR3 spans 16 residues. The CDR3 protein is CASSLGRDRANYGYTF. CDR3 nucleotide sequence: TGCGCCAGCAGCTTGGGGCGGGACAGGGCTAACTATGGCTACACCTTC.

The chain recombines TRBV7-9 with TRBJ1-1; 8 bases are shared with TRBD1. The CDR3 sequence is 14 residues long. J gave up 4 bases and V 5 bases, and 6 bases lay outside the gene matches. Germline CDR1 reads SEHNR; CDR2 reads FQNEAQ (reference sequence). The CDR3 spells CASSPRQGTTEAFF. As DNA, the CDR3 is TGTGCCAGCAGCCCGCGACAGGGGACCACTGAAGCTTTCTTT.

The chain combines TRBV19 with TRBJ2-7; 7 bases are shared with TRBD2. The V gene's germline CDR1 is LNHDA and CDR2 SQIVND (reference sequence). After removal of 4 bases from V and 4 bases from J, the junction contained 13 bases not matched to a gene. CDR3 length: 16 residues. CDR3 DNA sequence: TGTGCCAGTAGTACCCCAGGAACGACGGGAGGTTACGAGCAGTACTTC. It translates to CASSTPGTTGGYEQYF.

V is TRBV5-4 and J is TRBJ1-2; possible D gene TRBD1, 6 bases. The germline gives CDR1 SGHNT, CDR2 YYREEE (reference sequence). Trimming left V 5 bases short and J 6 bases short, with 14 bases between. The CDR3 contains 13 residues. The CDR3 is CASSEGGRDGYTF. CDR3 nucleotides: TGTGCCAGCAGTGAGGGGGGGAGAGATGGCTACACCTTC.

The chain uses TRBV21-1 and TRBJ1-2. TRBV21-1 is shown as a pseudogene. This CDR3 has 12 residues. The CDR3 nucleotides are TGTGCCAGCAGTCGGGGGAATGGTGGCTACACCTTC. Its protein is CASSRGNGGYTF.

This chain uses TRBV7-3 with TRBJ2-7, with 8 bases identical to TRBD1. Germline trimming cut 4 bases from V and 5 bases from J; bases unmatched to any gene: 10. CDR3 length: 15 amino acids. Germline V gene data show CDR1 as SGHTA and CDR2 as FQGTGA. The CDR3 DNA is TGTGCCAGCAGCTCCTTCGTGACAGGGGTGGACGAGCAGTACTTC. Its protein product is CASSSFVTGVDEQYF.

This rearrangement joins TRBV18 to TRBJ2-1, with D perhaps matching TRBD1 (5 bases). The CDR3 sequence is 17 residues long. The ends were cut back, 0 bases at V and 2 bases at J, with 14 bases in the middle. Germline V CDR1 and CDR2: KGHSH, LQKENI. The CDR3 is CASSPPDNETTYNEQFF. In nucleotides, the CDR3 is TGTGCCAGCTCACCACCGGACAATGAAACCACCTACAATGAGCAGTTCTTC.

This sequence joins TRBV11-2 and TRBJ1-1, with a tentative D call TRBD1 (5 bases). Germline V gene sequence: CDR1 SGHAT, CDR2 FQNNGV. Between the trimmed V and J ends, which lost 5 bases and 1 base, there was a span of 11 bases. The CDR3 runs to 14 residues. DNA of the CDR3: TGTGCCAGCAGCCGAAACAGGAGGAACACTGAAGCTTTCTTT. This encodes CASSRNRRNTEAFF.

The chain combines TRBV5-1 with TRBJ1-2, with D possibly TRBD1 on 5 matching bases. The germline CDR1 and CDR2 sequences are SGHRS and YFSETQ. The CDR3 spans 14 residues. V gave up 4 bases and J gave up 10 bases, with 20 bases separating them. In nucleotides, the CDR3 is TGCGCCAGCAGCCCTGTTATGGACACCGGTCCCTACACCTTC. It yields the protein CASSPVMDTGPYTF.

This clone has just a few counts. The CDR3 spells CASSLGTGRGNTEAFF. Written as DNA, the CDR3 is TGTGCCAGCAGCTTGGGGACAGGGAGGGGCAACACTGAAGCTTTCTTT. The chain carries TRBV7-9 and TRBJ1-1; TRBD1 matches at 9 bases. This CDR3 has 16 amino acids. The trim removed 3 bases at V and 2 bases at J, leaving 7 bases unmatched. Germline CDR1 is SEHNR and CDR2 is FQNEAQ (reference sequence).

The gene calls are TRBV18 and TRBJ1-4; 7 nucleotides agree with TRBD1. Per germline, CDR1 KGHSH and CDR2 LQKENI. Trimming took 4 bases from V and 7 from J; bases not matched to a gene: 6. The CDR3 spans 14 residues. CDR3 amino acids: CASSHDRVSEKLFF. In nucleotides, the CDR3 is TGTGCCAGCTCACACGACAGGGTCTCTGAAAAACTGTTTTTT.

This clone turned up a few times. The chain carries TRBV19 and TRBJ2-1; 8 positions match TRBD2. The V gene's germline CDR1 is LNHDA and CDR2 SQIVND (reference sequence). Unmatched junction bases numbered 10, after V lost 9 bases and J lost 9 bases. This CDR3 comprises 13 residues. The CDR3 protein is CARGPGRGGEQFF. DNA of the CDR3: TGTGCCAGGGGGCCAGGCCGGGGGGGTGAGCAGTTCTTC.

This clone was seen only once. In DNA form, the CDR3 reads TGTGCCAGTAGTATAGGAGGACTAGCGGGAGGCCCAGATACGCAGTATTTT. Protein sequence: CASSIGGLAGGPDTQYF. V gene TRBV19 combines with J gene TRBJ2-3; 14 bases line up with TRBD2. Germline CDR1 and CDR2: LNHDA and SQIVND (reference sequence). The CDR3 consists of 17 residues. Trimming cost V 1 base and J 4 bases; bases outside gene matches: 4.

The chain has TRBV6-1 and TRBJ1-2, with 9 bases identical to TRBD1. The CDR3 is 13 amino acids. The germline V gene has CDR1 MNHNS and CDR2 SASEGT. The ends lost 6 bases at V and 6 bases at J; junction bases unmatched: 5. The CDR3 is CASSPDRGDGYTF. CDR3 nucleotide sequence: TGTGCCAGCAGCCCGGACAGGGGAGATGGCTACACCTTC.

The rearrangement uses TRBV7-8 and TRBJ2-5; 7 bases agree with TRBD1. Per germline, CDR1 SGHVS and CDR2 FQNEAQ. Losses at the gene ends were 4 bases for V and 5 bases for J; bases not matched to a gene: 7. The CDR3 consists of 14 residues. As DNA, the CDR3 is TGTGCCAGCAGCTCCTCCGGGACAGCGGAGACCCAGTACTTC. This codes for CASSSSGTAETQYF.

The chain combines TRBV2 with TRBJ1-1, with 7 bases lining up with TRBD1. This CDR3 has 14 residues. The V gene's germline CDR1 is SNHLY and CDR2 FYNNEI. V dropped 5 bases and J dropped 7; count of bases not matched to a gene: 10. CDR3 sequence (DNA): TGTGCCAGCAGTTCGCTACGCCACAGGGGTGAAGCTTTCTTT. Translation: CASSSLRHRGEAFF.

V gene TRBV9 combines with J gene TRBJ2-7; the match to TRBD1 covers 8 bases. Germline trimming cut 3 bases from V and 7 bases from J; bases unmatched to any gene: 12. CDR1 and CDR2 (germline): SGDLS, YYNGEE. The CDR3 is 15 residues long. The CDR3 DNA reads as TGTGCCAGCAGCGGAGGACAGGGACGGTCTGGTGAGCAGTACTTC. This translates into CASSGGQGRSGEQYF.

The rearrangement joins TRBV9 to TRBJ1-5; 7 positions agree with TRBD1. The V gene's germline CDR1 is SGDLS and CDR2 YYNGEE. The V segment lost 4 bases and the J segment 6 bases; nucleotides outside the gene matches: 7. CDR3 length: 14 amino acids. The CDR3 loop reads CASSRQGGGQPQHF. The DNA of the CDR3 is TGTGCCAGCAGCAGACAGGGCGGTGGTCAGCCCCAGCATTTT.

This chain joins TRBV5-1 and TRBJ1-2; 9 nucleotides agree with TRBD1. The CDR3 has 20 amino acids. The germline gives CDR1 SGHRS, CDR2 YFSETQ. V was clipped by 4 bases and J by 1 base; unmatched bases: 20. CDR3 loop: CASSERYPSLPGQGNYGYTF. For the CDR3, the DNA is TGCGCCAGCAGCGAGAGGTACCCTAGTTTACCGGGACAGGGTAACTATGGCTACACCTTC.